This is a list of T cell receptor beta chains from one sample in a study of T cells in Graves' hyperthyroidism and ophthalmopathy. MiXCR, run by TCRdb on the multiplex PCR reads, gives a single entry per CDR3 protein. The repertoire holds about 600,000 distinct CDR3 sequences, with roughly a sixth as singletons. Input material: blood. The receptors derive from a woman in her 40s with Graves' ophthalmopathy. CDR3s include the opening cysteine and the closing phenylalanine or tryptophan. D genes are given only for firm matches. Clone sizes are given selectively: once, few, many, or a class where the clone is expanded.

v_gene,abundance,d_gene,j_gene,CDR3nt,CDR3aa
TRBV11-3,many,TRBD2,TRBJ2-1,TGTGCCAGCAGCCAGGGAGTAGCGGGAGGAAATGAGCAGTTCTTC,CASSQGVAGGNEQFF
TRBV30,many,NA,TRBJ1-4,TGTGCCTGGAGTGTTGGGGAGGGGAAACTGTTTTTT,CAWSVGEGKLFF
TRBV11-1,many,TRBD2,TRBJ2-1,TGTGCCAGCAGCCCGCCTTCTCTAGCGGGGGGGCTGGGGTACAATGAGCAGTTCTTC,CASSPPSLAGGLGYNEQFF
TRBV27,NA,TRBD1,TRBJ1-6,TGTGCCAGCTGGGAAGGGGGCGGTTCACCCCTCCACTTT,CASWEGGGSPLHF
TRBV11-3,few,NA,TRBJ2-5,TGTGCCAGCAGCTTAGGGGCCAACCAAGAGACCCAGTACTTC,CASSLGANQETQYF
TRBV24-1,many,TRBD2,TRBJ2-1,TGTGCCACCAGTGACCCTTCGACTAGCGGGAGGGTTGAGCAGTTCTTC,CATSDPSTSGRVEQFF
TRBV13,many,NA,TRBJ1-4,TGTGCCAGCAGCTTATTCCAGCAGGGAGGAGAAAAACTGTTTTTT,CASSLFQQGGEKLFF
TRBV7-8,many,NA,TRBJ2-7,TGTGCCAGCACCCAGGACGGCTCCTACGAGCAGTACTTC,CASTQDGSYEQYF
TRBV2,many,TRBD2,TRBJ2-2,TGTGCCAGCAGTGAAGGGGGACTAGCGGGGAACACCGGGGAGCTGTTTTTT,CASSEGGLAGNTGELFF
TRBV11-1,many,TRBD1,TRBJ2-3,TGTGCCAGCAGCTCGGGACAGACTAGCACAGATACGCAGTATTTT,CASSSGQTSTDTQYF
TRBV7-8,many,TRBD1,TRBJ1-5,TGTGCCAGCAGCCCTCAGACAGGGAGCAATCAGCCCCAGCATTTT,CASSPQTGSNQPQHF
TRBV3-1,many,NA,TRBJ2-4,TGTGCCAGCAGCCAAGAAGGGATCATTCAGTACTTC,CASSQEGIIQYF
TRBV30,many,TRBD1,TRBJ2-3,TGTGCCTGGATCCCTAAGGGACAGGGAATTTCAGATACGCAGTATTTT,CAWIPKGQGISDTQYF
TRBV4-1,NA,NA,TRBJ2-3,TGCGCCAGCAGCCAAGAGGGCTACACAGATACGCAGTATTTT,CASSQEGYTDTQYF